Described below is a single T cell receptor beta chain sequence and its context. Its specificity is not known. This sample stems from a study of T cell repertoires in cytomegalovirus infection. Background on the study: Both a matching HLA type and CMV infection were indicated by public TCR beta signatures.

Findings and caveats of the study: It was HLA-C-restricted CMV-specific TCR beta clonotypes that dominated the response ex vivo. Accumulated public TCR beta family frequency recognized individuals carrying CMV together with the relevant HLA.

V lost 0 bases and J lost 1, with 12 bases in between. The V gene's germline CDR1 is LNHDA and CDR2 SQIVND (reference sequence). The CDR3 sequence is 17 residues long. MiXCR, run by TCRdb on the reads, gives a single entry per CDR3 protein. The sample holds 250,000 to 300,000 distinct CDR3 sequences, around 15% seen once. Sequencing input: PBMCs. This clonotype was sampled from a human donor in good health (CMV status not recorded). Some clones in this sample may be carry-over from other donors' samples. The chain uses TRBV19 and TRBJ2-2; D possibly matches TRBD1 or TRBD2 (6 bases each). CDR3 coding DNA: TGTGCCAGTAGTATAGAGGCGGGGACAATGAACACCGGGGAGCTGTTTTTT. Its translation: CASSIEAGTMNTGELFF.